This T cell receptor (beta chain) came from a study of blood T cell repertoires in COVID-19. Background on the study: The origin of the acute and convalescent COVID-19 samples was the United States, Italy and Spain. T cells, B-cell-depleted T cells, or PBMCs supplied cDNA or gDNA.

Libraries were prepared by immunoSEQ multiplex PCR; TCRdb keeps only in-frame clonotypes and omits some of them. The sample has about 140,000 clones; around 80% are singletons. This CDR3 is built from 15 residues. In germline, CDR1 is LGHNA, CDR2 YNFKEQ. The ends were cut back, 1 base at V and 5 bases at J, with 12 bases in the middle. The sequencing sample was made of peripheral blood. This sequence originates from a woman older than 75 with active or convalescent COVID-19. V is TRBV4-2 and J is TRBJ1-5; D is possibly TRBD1 (6 bases). CDR3 in DNA: TGTGCCAGCAGCCAAGTCTGGGACATCGATCAGCCCCAGCATTTT. The encoded protein is CASSQVWDIDQPQHF.